A single sample is the source of the 23 T cell receptor beta chains below, sequenced in a study of cytomegalovirus exposure and HLA in healthy donors. Sequencing was performed with immunoSEQ multiplex PCR; in TCRdb, only in-frame clones are kept and a portion is missing. This repertoire shows roughly 350,000 clones, about nine tenths found once; its top ten account for around 0.84%. Sample: PBMCs. These receptor sequences come from a woman younger than 35 in good health and CMV-seronegative.

The V call is TRBV27, the J call TRBJ2-7, with 8 nucleotides matching TRBD1. The germline V gene has CDR1 MNHEY and CDR2 SMNVEV (reference sequence). After removal of 5 bases from V and 4 bases from J, the junction contained 7 bases not matched to a gene. This CDR3 region has 14 residues. In nucleotides, the CDR3 is TGTGCCAGCAGTCCAACAGGGGGTACGTACGAGCAGTACTTC. It yields the protein CASSPTGGTYEQYF.

V and J are TRBV4-3 and TRBJ2-2; D perhaps matches TRBD2 (5 bases). The CDR3 is 16 amino acids. With 1 base removed from V and 4 bases from J, the gap between germline ends came to 13 bases. The germline V gene encodes CDR1 LGHNA and CDR2 YSLEER. CDR3 sequence reads: CASSQVPGSTTGELFF. For the CDR3, the DNA is TGCGCCAGCAGCCAAGTCCCGGGGTCCACCACCGGGGAGCTGTTTTTT.

The V and J genes are TRBV5-6 and TRBJ2-3; the match to TRBD2 covers 8 bases. J lost 4 bases, V lost 0 bases, and 4 bases had no gene match. The CDR3 length is 15 residues. Germline V gene lookup returns CDR1 SGHDT and CDR2 YYEEEE. The CDR3 DNA follows: TGTGCCAGCAGCTTGGGCACGGGAGGGCCAGATACGCAGTATTTT. The encoded protein is CASSLGTGGPDTQYF. The whole variable domain, remainder taken from reference TRBV5-6 and TRBJ2-3, is DAGVTQSPTHLIKTRGQQVTLRCSPKSGHDTVSWYQQALGQGPQFIFQYYEEEERQRGNFPDRFSGHQFPNYSSELNVNALLLGDSALYLCASSLGTGGPDTQYFGPGTRLTVL.

Of note for this clone: Other DNA sequences in this specimen translate into the identical CDR3. V usage is TRBV5-1 and J usage is TRBJ1-1, with TRBD1 matching over 7 bases. Germline values: CDR1 SGHRS, CDR2 YFSETQ. The V gene end was trimmed by 1 base and the J gene end by 5 bases; junction bases not matched to a gene: 5. The CDR3 has 14 amino acids. The CDR3 nucleotides read TGCGCCAGCAGCTTGCGACAGGGAGGAACTGAAGCTTTCTTT. Residues: CASSLRQGGTEAFF. The full variable domain, its missing parts supplied by reference TRBV5-1 and TRBJ1-1, is KAGVTQTPRYLIKTRGQQVTLSCSPISGHRSVSWYQQTPGQGLQFLFEYFSETQRNKGNFPGRFSGRQFSNSRSEMNVSTLELGDSALYLCASSLRQGGTEAFFGQGTRLTVV.

V usage is TRBV15 and J usage is TRBJ1-5; maybe TRBD1 (5 bases). CDR3 length: 15 amino acids. Germline CDR1 and CDR2: LNHNV and YYDKDF (reference sequence). Trimming pared 3 bases from V and 6 bases from J, leaving 15 bases between. In DNA form, the CDR3 reads TGTGCCACCAGCAGTGGGGCCTATCCTGGTCAGCCCCAGCATTTT. Protein product: CATSSGAYPGQPQHF.

V usage is TRBV23-1 and J usage is TRBJ2-2; TRBD2 might be the D (6 bases). TRBV23-1 is an ORF, with its function uncertain. Trimming removed 2 bases from V and 1 base from J, with 11 bases in between. This CDR3 is 16 amino acids long. CDR3 sequence reads: CASSQKSGLNTGELFF. Written as DNA, the CDR3 is TGCGCCAGCAGTCAAAAAAGCGGGCTGAACACCGGGGAGCTGTTTTTT.

The chain uses TRBV11-2 and TRBJ1-2, with D unresolved. From germline, CDR1 is SGHAT and CDR2 FQNNGV. V was shortened by 5 bases and J by 0 bases, with 10 bases between the two germline ends. The CDR3 contains 14 residues. CDR3 coding DNA: TGTGCCAGCAGCCACCCCGGAGCTAACTATGGCTACACCTTC. Protein sequence: CASSHPGANYGYTF.

This rearrangement joins TRBV4-1 to TRBJ1-2; 9 positions agree with TRBD1. The CDR3 is made up of 16 amino acids. Germline trimming cut 2 bases from V and 0 bases from J; bases unmatched to any gene: 4. Per germline, CDR1 MGHRA and CDR2 YSYEKL. The CDR3 coding sequence is TGCGCCAGCAGCCAAAAACAGGGGGCTCCTAACTATGGCTACACCTTC. Translation gives CASSQKQGAPNYGYTF.

The chain recombines TRBV4-3 with TRBJ2-7, with TRBD2 identical over 7 bases. Unmatched junction bases numbered 5, after V lost 4 bases and J lost 2 bases. Germline V gene data show CDR1 as LGHNA and CDR2 as YSLEER. This CDR3 is 14 amino acids long. The CDR3 is CASSPGGGAYEQYF. The CDR3, as DNA: TGCGCCAGCAGCCCCGGTGGGGGGGCCTACGAGCAGTACTTC.

V is TRBV29-1 and J is TRBJ1-4; no clear D gene. Germline CDR1 is SQVTM and CDR2 is ANQGSEA. Trimming stripped 5 bases from V and 3 bases from J, with 10 bases between. The CDR3 is 13 residues long. Here the CDR3 DNA reads TGCAGCGTTCAGGTACAGCCTAATGAAAAACTGTTTTTT. Translation gives CSVQVQPNEKLFF. Using reference TRBV29-1 and TRBJ1-4 for the parts outside the CDR3, the full variable domain is SAVISQKPSRDICQRGTSLTIQCQVDSQVTMMFWYRQQPGQSLTLIATANQGSEATYESGFVIDKFPISRPNLTFSTLTVSNMSPEDSSIYLCSVQVQPNEKLFFGSGTQLSVL.

The J gene is TRBJ2-5, the V gene TRBV27; D might be TRBD1 (6 bases). The CDR3 contains 16 residues. Germline V gene sequence: CDR1 MNHEY, CDR2 SMNVEV (reference sequence). V was shortened by 6 bases and J by 1 base, with 18 bases between the two germline ends. In DNA form, the CDR3 reads TGTGCCAGCAGAAAAACAGGGAACGCCCGCCAAGAGACCCAGTACTTC. Its translation is CASRKTGNARQETQYF.

This chain uses TRBV18 with TRBJ2-7; TRBD1 is a possible D gene (5 bases). The CDR3 spans 13 residues. V was clipped by 3 bases and J by 2 bases, with 8 bases between them. CDR1 is KGHSH, CDR2 LQKENI, per germline. CDR3 region: CASSPNRPYEQYF. CDR3 DNA: TGTGCCAGCTCACCGAACAGGCCCTACGAGCAGTACTTC.

The chain has TRBV10-3 and TRBJ2-5; D possibly corresponds to TRBD1 (6 bases). V dropped 0 bases and J dropped 5 bases, with 10 bases sitting between them. CDR1 and CDR2 (germline): ENHRY, SYGVKD. The CDR3 has 14 residues. The CDR3 nucleotides read TGTGCCATCAGTGAGTCAAGGGACACCGAGACCCAGTACTTC. It translates to CAISESRDTETQYF.

This clone is a singleton in its sample. The chain joins TRBV6-6 to TRBJ2-7; D is possibly TRBD1 (5 bases). Trimming stripped 6 bases from V and 0 bases from J, with 18 bases between. Per germline, CDR1 MNHNY and CDR2 SVGAGI (reference sequence). This CDR3 spans 16 amino acids. The CDR3 reads CASRATPSDNSYEQYF. The CDR3 bases are TGTGCCAGCAGAGCAACCCCGTCGGACAACTCCTACGAGCAGTACTTC.

This chain joins TRBV11-1 and TRBJ2-3; D perhaps matches TRBD2 (5 bases). The germline CDR1 and CDR2 sequences are SGHAT and FQDESV (reference sequence). The CDR3 has 15 residues. Trimming pared 1 base from V and 2 bases from J, leaving 10 bases between. DNA for the CDR3: TGTGCCAGCAGCTTAGTTGGACTCCCCACAGATACGCAGTATTTT. Protein sequence: CASSLVGLPTDTQYF.

This sequence joins TRBV28 and TRBJ2-7; TRBD1 aligns across 7 bases. V shed 4 bases, J shed 4 bases, and the junction held 10 bases outside the gene matches. The CDR3 is 15 amino acids. Looked up from germline, CDR1 is MDHEN and CDR2 is SYDVKM. The CDR3 protein is CASSSLSGTDYEQYF. CDR3 DNA sequence: TGTGCCAGCAGTTCCCTCTCCGGGACAGATTACGAGCAGTACTTC.

The chain recombines TRBV4-1 with TRBJ2-7, with unresolved D. Germline values: CDR1 MGHRA, CDR2 YSYEKL. The CDR3 length is 13 residues. Trimming shortened V by 1 base and J by 3 bases, and 7 bases separated the two germline ends. The CDR3 nucleotides are TGCGCCAGCAGCCAAGGGGCTAACTACGAGCAGTACTTC. Its protein product is CASSQGANYEQYF.

V is TRBV10-2 and J is TRBJ1-5; no clear D gene. This CDR3 has 13 residues. V was shortened by 8 bases and J by 3 bases, with 11 bases between the two germline ends. The V gene's germline CDR1 is WSHSY and CDR2 SAAADI. CDR3 in amino acids: CASARMNNQPQHF. The CDR3 coding sequence is TGCGCCAGCGCTAGGATGAACAATCAGCCCCAGCATTTT.

The chain employs TRBV5-6 and TRBJ2-1, with TRBD2 matching over 7 bases. The CDR3 has 17 amino acids. The trim removed 2 bases at V and 4 bases at J, leaving 12 bases unmatched. Germline CDR1 is SGHDT and CDR2 is YYEEEE. CDR3 amino acids: CASSFIDWAGVYNEQFF. The CDR3 region has the DNA TGTGCCAGCAGCTTCATTGATTGGGCGGGAGTTTACAATGAGCAGTTCTTC.

The V call is TRBV2, the J call TRBJ2-7, with D possibly matching TRBD1 (7 bases). Trimming removed 3 bases at V and 3 bases at J, with 18 bases between. The CDR3 sequence is 16 residues long. Germline CDR1 and CDR2: SNHLY and FYNNEI. CDR3 region: CASSDNWQGGNYEQYF. DNA of the CDR3: TGTGCCAGCAGTGACAACTGGCAGGGGGGAAACTACGAGCAGTACTTC. Full variable domain (outside the CDR3, taken from reference TRBV2 and TRBJ2-7): EPEVTQTPSHQVTQMGQEVILRCVPISNHLYFYWYRQILGQKVEFLVSFYNNEISEKSEIFDDQFSVERPDGSNFTLKIRSTKLEDSAMYFCASSDNWQGGNYEQYFGPGTRLTVT.

CDR3 residues: CASSAPRDLSYEQYF. CDR3 nucleotide sequence: TGTGCCAGCAGCGCCCCCCGGGACTTATCCTACGAGCAGTACTTC. This sequence joins TRBV7-2 and TRBJ2-7; D is possibly TRBD2 (6 bases). The CDR3 extends over 15 amino acids. With 5 bases removed from V and 1 base from J, the gap between germline ends came to 15 bases. Germline CDR1 is SGHTA and CDR2 is FQGNSA.

V gene TRBV27 combines with J gene TRBJ1-2; D not certain. The CDR3 spans 15 residues. The V gene's germline CDR1 is MNHEY and CDR2 SMNVEV (reference sequence). V was pared by 6 bases and J by 1 base, with 15 bases between. The CDR3 spells CASRATPTSNYGYTF. DNA of the CDR3: TGTGCCAGCAGGGCCACCCCCACAAGTAACTATGGCTACACCTTC.

This clone showed up just once. The chain employs TRBV6-5 and TRBJ2-5; 11 bases are shared with TRBD2. The CDR3 runs to 15 residues. Germline CDR1 reads MNHEY; CDR2 reads SVGAGI. Trimming cost V 5 bases and J 5 bases; bases outside gene matches: 7. The CDR3: CASSPTSGTGETQYF. CDR3 coding DNA: TGTGCCAGCAGTCCGACTAGCGGGACGGGGGAGACCCAGTACTTC.